This paragraph covers one T cell receptor beta chain sequence. Its antigen is currently unknown. The sample, 9 to 10 milliliters of peripheral blood, was drawn from each donor. The CDR3 consists of 13 residues. In germline, CDR1 is DFQATT, CDR2 SNEGSKA (reference sequence). V was cut by 6 bases and J by 4 bases, with 15 bases left in between. Alongside a J-beta primer mix, a sample-barcoded 5' primer served in a second PCR lasting about 7 to 12 cycles. Via MiXCR, TCRdb re-called the 5' RACE reads, giving one row per CDR3 protein. The table has roughly 800,000 distinct CDR3 sequences, roughly 25% seen once. These data come from a study of blood T cells in healthy people across ages. Findings and limits, study-wide: From one million sequenced T cells, diversity estimates were lower bounds. What prevented conclusive comparison of naive and antigen-experienced cells was that PBMCs were unsorted.

A further study also used this sample, focusing on T cells of mothers and their children. That study reports: Comparable shaping of TCR recombination output by thymic selection was observed in related and unrelated pairs.

V usage is TRBV20-1 and J usage is TRBJ2-5; TRBD1 might be the D (7 bases). This receptor was obtained from a boy younger than 18 in good health. Material: blood. Here the CDR3 reads CSAPGGGRETQYF. The CDR3 nucleotides read TGCAGTGCCCCAGGGGGAGGACGAGAGACCCAGTACTTC.